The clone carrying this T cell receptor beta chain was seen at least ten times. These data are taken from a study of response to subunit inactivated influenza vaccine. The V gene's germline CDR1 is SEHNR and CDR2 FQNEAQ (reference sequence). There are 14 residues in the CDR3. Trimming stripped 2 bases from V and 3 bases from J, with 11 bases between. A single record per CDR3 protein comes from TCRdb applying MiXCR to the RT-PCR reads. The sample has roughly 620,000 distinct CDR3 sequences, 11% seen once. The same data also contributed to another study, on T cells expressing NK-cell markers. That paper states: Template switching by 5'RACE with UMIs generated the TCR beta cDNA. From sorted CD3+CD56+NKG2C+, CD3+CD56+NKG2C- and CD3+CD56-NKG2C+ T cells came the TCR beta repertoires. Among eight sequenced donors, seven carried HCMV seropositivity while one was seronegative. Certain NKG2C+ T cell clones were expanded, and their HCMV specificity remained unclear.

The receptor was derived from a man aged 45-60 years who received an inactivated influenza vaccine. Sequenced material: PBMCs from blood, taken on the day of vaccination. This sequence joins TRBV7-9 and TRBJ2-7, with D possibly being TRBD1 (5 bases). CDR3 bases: TGTGCCAGCAGCTTAAAGGGGCGGAGCTACGAGCAGTACTTC. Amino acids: CASSLKGRSYEQYF.